This T cell receptor beta chain was documented in a study of T cells after yellow fever vaccination. There are many counts of this clonotype. Losses at the gene ends were 3 bases for V and 6 bases for J; bases not matched to a gene: 4. Germline CDR1 and CDR2: GTSNPN and SVGIG (reference sequence). CDR3 length: 12 residues. Via MiXCR, TCRdb re-called the 5' RACE reads, giving one row per CDR3 protein. The sample shows about 74,000 distinct CDR3 sequences, more than 5.5% of them seen only once. Sequenced material: CD8+ T cells sorted from PBMCs, taken less than 6 days after the first yellow fever vaccination. The TCR sequence derives from a man aged 18-30 years who received the YFV17D yellow fever vaccine. The V and J genes are TRBV30 and TRBJ2-7; TRBD1 aligns across 8 bases. This CDR3 reads CAWSRTGSEQYF. The CDR3 nucleotides are TGTGCCTGGAGCCGGACAGGGAGCGAGCAGTACTTC.